This TCR beta chain appears in the sequencing data of a study of blood T cell repertoires in COVID-19. Study details: From the United States, Italy and Spain came samples of acute and convalescent COVID-19. T cells, B-cell-depleted T cells, or PBMCs supplied cDNA or gDNA.

This CDR3 region has 14 residues. Trimming shortened V by 7 bases and J by 6 bases, and 18 bases separated the two germline ends. Germline V CDR1 and CDR2: SNHLY, FYNNEI. This clone was observed a single time. TCRdb's copy holds only in-frame clones and misses some; the assay was immunoSEQ multiplex PCR. The sample includes approximately 140,000 clones, around four fifths seen only once; the top ten take 3% to 3.5%. The TCR sequence derives from a woman in her forties or fifties with acute COVID-19. Sequenced: PBMCs or T cells enriched from blood (not recorded which). The rearrangement joins TRBV2 to TRBJ1-2; D might be TRBD1 (5 bases). The CDR3 coding sequence is TGTGCCAGCAAACTACAGGACACATTCCATGGCTACACCTTC. Protein sequence: CASKLQDTFHGYTF.